These 21 T cell receptor beta chains came from one sample sequenced in a study of siplizumab effects on memory and regulatory T cells. TCRdb keeps only in-frame clones here, not all; method: immunoSEQ multiplex PCR. The sample includes tens of thousands of clones, around 90% of them seen just once. Sequencing was carried out using Tregs sorted from blood. These TCRs come from a human donor in good health.

This clone appeared once. V usage is TRBV5-1 and J usage is TRBJ1-2, with TRBD1 matching over 7 bases. Germline-derived CDR1 and CDR2 are SGHRS and YFSETQ. This CDR3 comprises 13 residues. V lost 0 bases, J lost 8 bases, and 4 bases stayed unmatched. Here the CDR3 reads CASSLGQGGGYTF. The CDR3 nucleotides are TGCGCCAGCAGCTTGGGACAGGGCGGAGGCTACACCTTC.

The chain couples TRBV12-5 to TRBJ2-5; 7 bases line up with TRBD2. The CDR3 is 17 residues long. From germline, CDR1 is LGHNT and CDR2 FRNRAP. Trimming removed 1 base from V and 0 bases from J; junction bases left unmatched: 8. CDR3 amino acids: CASGLGGTIPYQETQYF. The CDR3 DNA reads TGTGCTAGTGGTTTGGGGGGGACTATTCCGTACCAAGAGACCCAGTACTTC.

The chain has TRBV7-8 and TRBJ2-2; 9 bases match TRBD2. This CDR3 is 16 amino acids long. The ends lost 6 bases at V and 4 bases at J; junction bases unmatched: 9. CDR1 and CDR2 from the germline V gene are SGHVS and FQNEAQ. The CDR3 here is CASRGLAGGGTGELFF. For the CDR3, the DNA is TGTGCCAGCAGGGGACTTGCGGGAGGGGGCACCGGGGAGCTGTTTTTT.

CDR3 region: CASSEDREEFF. The CDR3 DNA reads as TGTGCCAGCAGTGAGGACAGGGAGGAGTTCTTC. The chain is built from TRBV2 and TRBJ2-1; 8 nucleotides agree with TRBD1. V shed 3 bases and J 14 bases; nucleotides not matched to a gene: 3. Germline CDR1 and CDR2: SNHLY and FYNNEI. The CDR3 loop spans 11 amino acids.

The chain employs TRBV10-3 and TRBJ2-2; 7 positions agree with TRBD2. With V trimmed by 3 bases and J by 5 bases, 9 bases remained unmatched. Germline CDR1 and CDR2: ENHRY and SYGVKD. This CDR3 is built from 16 residues. CDR3: CAISDTASGVTGELFF. The CDR3 nucleotides read TGTGCCATCAGTGATACTGCTAGCGGAGTGACCGGGGAGCTGTTTTTT.

The chain links TRBV18 to TRBJ2-5, with TRBD2 as a possible D gene (5 bases). This CDR3 region has 15 residues. Trimming pared 4 bases from V and 5 bases from J, leaving 17 bases between. Per the germline V gene, CDR1 is KGHSH and CDR2 is LQKENI. The CDR3 region is CASSLRSGTGETQYF. Here the CDR3 DNA reads TGTGCCAGCTCACTTCGGTCAGGAACGGGGGAGACCCAGTACTTC.

J is TRBJ2-7 and V is TRBV6-5; D might be TRBD1 (6 bases). This CDR3 contains 14 residues. Germline lookup yields CDR1 MNHEY and CDR2 SVGAGI. Trimming shortened V by 4 bases and J by 2 bases, and 12 bases separated the two germline ends. Here the CDR3 DNA reads TGTGCCAGCAGTTCCGGGACACCCGCCTACGAGCAGTACTTC. Encoded protein: CASSSGTPAYEQYF.

The chain links TRBV5-4 to TRBJ2-3; a weak D match, TRBD1 (6 bases). There are 14 residues in the CDR3. The V end lost 4 bases, the J end lost 1 base, and 10 bases lay between the germline ends. CDR1 SGHNT and CDR2 YYREEE come from the germline V gene (reference sequence). This CDR3 reads CASSSRQGTDTQYF. CDR3 in DNA: TGTGCCAGCAGCAGTCGACAGGGCACAGATACGCAGTATTTT.

Only a few counts were recorded for this clone. The CDR3 loop reads CAWTKNTEAFF. The CDR3 DNA is TGTGCCTGGACTAAGAACACTGAAGCTTTCTTT. The genes are TRBV30 and TRBJ1-1, with D unclear. The V and J ends lost 4 bases and 1 base respectively, with 4 bases between them. Germline CDR1 and CDR2: GTSNPN and SVGIG (reference sequence). This CDR3 spans 11 amino acids. Drawing the rest from reference TRBV30 and TRBJ1-1, the complete variable domain is SQTIHQWPATLVQPVGSPLSLECTVEGTSNPNLYWYRQAAGRGLQLLFYSVGIGQISSEVPQNLSASRPQDRQFILSSKKLLLSDSGFYLCAWTKNTEAFFGQGTRLTVV.

The CDR3 is CAWSGRLAGGGEQFF. CDR3 sequence (DNA): TGTGCCTGGAGTGGCCGACTAGCGGGAGGAGGTGAGCAGTTCTTC. V usage is TRBV30 and J usage is TRBJ2-1; TRBD2 matches 13 bases. Germline V gene data show CDR1 as GTSNPN and CDR2 as SVGIG (reference sequence). With V trimmed by 1 base and J by 9 bases, 6 bases remained unmatched. The CDR3 has 15 amino acids.

V usage is TRBV7-9 and J usage is TRBJ2-7; 12 positions match TRBD2. The J segment lost 3 bases and the V segment lost 4 bases, leaving 4 bases of the junction unmatched. Per germline, CDR1 SEHNR and CDR2 FQNEAQ (reference sequence). CDR3 length: 15 residues. CDR3 sequence: CASSSRLAGDYEQYF. The CDR3 coding sequence is TGTGCCAGCAGCTCCCGACTAGCGGGGGACTACGAGCAGTACTTC.

V is TRBV10-3 and J is TRBJ2-7; TRBD1 agrees at 9 bases. Germline V gene lookup returns CDR1 ENHRY and CDR2 SYGVKD. The CDR3 has 15 residues. Trimming took 6 bases from V and 4 from J; bases not matched to a gene: 10. The CDR3 sequence: CAISRTDRGAYEQYF. In DNA form, the CDR3 reads TGTGCCATCAGCAGAACGGACAGGGGCGCTTACGAGCAGTACTTC.

Only one count was recorded for this clone. The V gene is TRBV6-1, the J gene TRBJ1-2; TRBD1 matches at 7 bases. The CDR3 sequence is 13 residues long. Germline-derived CDR1 and CDR2 are MNHNS and SASEGT. V trimming: 5 bases; J trimming: 8 bases; junction bases outside the gene matches: 8. DNA of the CDR3: TGTGCCAGCAGTTCCCGACAGGGAAGGGGCTACACCTTC. The encoded protein is CASSSRQGRGYTF.

This clone was recorded a few times. This chain links TRBV18 with TRBJ2-5, with D possibly matching TRBD2 (5 bases). V was trimmed by 5 bases and J by 1 base, leaving 8 bases between them. CDR3 length equals 13 residues. The germline V gene has CDR1 KGHSH and CDR2 LQKENI. In DNA, the CDR3 is TGTGCCAGCTCATCGGGATTCCAAGAGACCCAGTACTTC. Protein: CASSSGFQETQYF.

V is TRBV6-6 and J is TRBJ1-3, with 9 bases aligning to TRBD1. V lost 5 bases, J lost 4 bases, and 6 bases stayed unmatched. CDR1 is MNHNY, CDR2 SVGAGI, per germline (reference sequence). This CDR3 contains 15 residues. The CDR3 sequence: CASSGNRGQGNTIYF. CDR3 DNA sequence: TGTGCCAGCAGTGGAAACAGGGGGCAAGGAAACACCATATATTTT.

V is TRBV7-8 and J is TRBJ1-1; D is undetermined. Germline V gives CDR1 SGHVS, CDR2 FQNEAQ. Trimming pared 1 base from V and 5 bases from J, leaving 11 bases between. The CDR3 is 14 amino acids. CDR3 loop: CASSLGQRRTEAFF. CDR3 coding DNA: TGTGCCAGCAGCTTAGGCCAGAGACGGACTGAAGCTTTCTTT. Combining the CDR3 with reference TRBV7-8 and TRBJ1-1 gives the whole variable domain GAGVSQSPRYKVAKRGQDVALRCDPISGHVSLFWYQQALGQGPEFLTYFQNEAQLDKSGLPSDRFFAERPEGSVSTLKIQRTQQEDSAVYLCASSLGQRRTEAFFGQGTRLTVV.

A note on this clone: The junction shows a germline mismatch at one end, possibly a read error. The rearrangement uses TRBV7-7 and TRBJ2-2; TRBD2 is a possible D gene (6 bases). Germline V lookup: CDR1 SSHAT, CDR2 FNYEAQ (reference sequence). The CDR3 length is 14 residues. DNA of the CDR3: TGTGCTAGCAGCCCCGACGCGGGAATCGGGGAGCTGTTTTTT. It codes for CASSPDAGIGELFF.

This clone appeared once. The V call is TRBV5-1, the J call TRBJ2-7; D may match TRBD1 or TRBD2 (5 bases each). Trimming stripped 4 bases from V and 2 bases from J, with 16 bases between. This CDR3 comprises 15 residues. Germline V gene lookup returns CDR1 SGHRS and CDR2 YFSETQ. The CDR3 DNA follows: TGCGCCAGCAGCCGGGGTGGGACGGTCCCCTACGAGCAGTACTTC. This codes for CASSRGGTVPYEQYF.

V usage is TRBV30 and J usage is TRBJ2-2; D unresolved. The CDR3 covers 14 residues. Trimming took 0 bases from V and 4 from J, leaving 9 bases between them. The germline V gene encodes CDR1 GTSNPN and CDR2 SVGIG (reference sequence). CDR3: CAWSVGHRTGELFF. The CDR3 DNA is TGTGCCTGGAGTGTTGGTCATCGCACCGGGGAGCTGTTTTTT.

The rearrangement uses TRBV28 and TRBJ1-5; 8 positions match TRBD1. Germline values: CDR1 MDHEN, CDR2 SYDVKM. The CDR3 runs 13 residues. V trimming: 8 bases; J trimming: 6 bases; junction bases outside the gene matches: 6. The CDR3 DNA reads TGTGCCAGCGTTGACAGGGGCGGTCAGCCCCAGCATTTT. Translated, it gives CASVDRGGQPQHF.

This clone appeared once. This chain uses TRBV11-3 with TRBJ2-1; 10 nucleotides agree with TRBD1. Per the germline V gene, CDR1 is SGHNT and CDR2 is YENEEA. The V segment lost 5 bases and the J segment 5 bases; nucleotides outside the gene matches: 9. This CDR3 spans 16 amino acids. The CDR3 here is CASSPRTGGTHNEQFF. In DNA, the CDR3 is TGTGCCAGCAGCCCTAGGACAGGGGGGACTCACAATGAGCAGTTCTTC.